A single sample gave rise to the 32 T cell receptor beta chains below, sequenced in a study of OX40 agonist ivuxolimab in advanced cancers. Library preparation employed the immunoSEQ multiplex PCR assay. TCRdb obtained this table from immuneACCESS and retained in-frame rearrangements with V and J assigned. These tables miss some clones; where compared with another copy, unresolved V genes account for less than half of the shortfall, and the remainder is unexplained. Present in this sample are under 90,000 clones, roughly nine tenths of which were seen just once. The ten largest account for around 2.6% of the sample. This specimen consisted of CD4+ or CD8+ T cells sorted from blood, obtained in a trial of the OX40 agonist ivuxolimab. These receptors all stem from an adult with an advanced solid tumor such as melanoma, head and neck, liver or kidney cancer.

V gene TRBV5-1 combines with J gene TRBJ2-3, with D perhaps matching TRBD1 or TRBD2 (5 bases each). V was clipped by 0 bases and J by 3 bases, with 8 bases between them. The CDR3 has 14 amino acids. Germline CDR1 SGHRS, CDR2 YFSETQ. This chain's CDR3 is CASSLGGRTDTQYF. The CDR3 DNA follows: TGCGCCAGCAGCTTGGGGGGGAGAACAGATACGCAGTATTTT.

J is TRBJ1-6 and V is TRBV21-1; the listed D gene, TRBD1, was not tested against the DNA. TRBV21-1 corresponds to a pseudogene. The CDR3 loop spans 15 amino acids. CDR3: CASSSQGPDNSPLHF. The CDR3, as DNA: TGTGCCAGCAGCTCTCAGGGCCCGGATAATTCACCCCTCCACTTT.

V and J are TRBV15 and TRBJ2-3; D uncertain. V was shortened by 6 bases and J by 1 base, with 11 bases between the two germline ends. The CDR3 length is 14 residues. The germline V gene has CDR1 LNHNV and CDR2 YYDKDF (reference sequence). This CDR3 reads CATRVGRGTDTQYF. The CDR3 DNA is TGTGCCACCAGAGTCGGTCGGGGCACAGATACGCAGTATTTT. The whole variable domain, filled in from reference TRBV15 and TRBJ2-3, reads DAMVIQNPRYQVTQFGKPVTLSCSQTLNHNVMYWYQQKSSQAPKLLFHYYDKDFNNEADTPDNFQSRRPNTSFCFLDIRSPGLGDTAMYLCATRVGRGTDTQYFGPGTRLTVL.

V and J are TRBV6-1 and TRBJ2-5; the match to TRBD1 covers 7 bases. Germline V CDR1 and CDR2: MNHNS, SASEGT. The CDR3 is made up of 15 amino acids. J gave up 5 bases and V 4 bases, and 10 bases lay outside the gene matches. The CDR3 nucleotides read TGTGCCAGCAGTGCCCAGAGGGGGCGCTGGGAGACCCAGTACTTC. Encoded protein: CASSAQRGRWETQYF.

This chain links TRBV5-1 with TRBJ2-5; tentatively, D is TRBD2 (6 bases). The germline V and J ends were trimmed by 4 bases and 5 bases, with 15 bases remaining between them. Germline V CDR1 and CDR2: SGHRS, YFSETQ. This CDR3 contains 14 residues. The CDR3 DNA reads as TGCGCCAGCAGCGTCACTAGCTTCGGGGAGACCCAGTACTTC. This sequence encodes CASSVTSFGETQYF.

This clone was detected once. This chain connects TRBV5-1 to TRBJ2-1, with TRBD1 matching 9 bases. Unmatched junction bases numbered 6, after V lost 1 base and J lost 7 bases. CDR3 length equals 15 residues. Germline lookup yields CDR1 SGHRS and CDR2 YFSETQ. CDR3 region: CASSLQGQGTNEQFF. The CDR3 DNA sequence: TGCGCCAGCAGCTTGCAGGGACAGGGTACGAATGAGCAGTTCTTC.

The rearrangement uses TRBV5-1 and TRBJ2-5; TRBD1 aligns across 9 bases. CDR1 and CDR2 from the germline V gene are SGHRS and YFSETQ. There are 14 residues in the CDR3. V lost 6 bases to trimming and J lost 4 bases; unmatched junction nucleotides: 7. CDR3 coding DNA: TGCGCCAGCAAGGGGGACAGGGAGGGAGAGACCCAGTACTTC. Its protein product is CASKGDREGETQYF. Based on the CDR3 plus reference TRBV5-1 and TRBJ2-5, the full variable domain is KAGVTQTPRYLIKTRGQQVTLSCSPISGHRSVSWYQQTPGQGLQFLFEYFSETQRNKGNFPGRFSGRQFSNSRSEMNVSTLELGDSALYLCASKGDREGETQYFGPGTRLLVL.

This clone has more than one count but fewer than ten. The J gene is TRBJ2-5, the V gene TRBV4-2; D gene unclear. CDR1 and CDR2 from the germline V gene are LGHNA and YNFKEQ. The CDR3 sequence is 16 residues long. V gave up 0 bases and J gave up 4 bases, with 15 bases separating them. The CDR3 region has the DNA TGTGCCAGCAGCCAAGATCAAGTGCGAAATGGAGAGACCCAGTACTTC. Translating it yields CASSQDQVRNGETQYF.

The chain carries TRBV14 and TRBJ2-2; the D call may be TRBD1 or TRBD2 (5 bases each). The V and J ends lost 4 bases and 5 bases respectively, with 14 bases between them. This CDR3 contains 15 residues. The germline CDR1 and CDR2 sequences are SGHDN and FVKESK. The CDR3 nucleotides read TGTGCCAGCAGCCCCGTAACAGGCGGGACCGGGGAGCTGTTTTTT. Amino acid sequence: CASSPVTGGTGELFF.

V gene TRBV28 combines with J gene TRBJ1-2; TRBD1 is a possible D gene (6 bases). The CDR3 spans 12 residues. Trimming took 7 bases from V and 8 from J, leaving 14 bases between them. Germline CDR1 reads MDHEN; CDR2 reads SYDVKM. CDR3 nucleotides: TGTGCCAGCATGGGGGGGGGCCCGGGCTACACCTTC. Its protein is CASMGGGPGYTF.

The gene calls are TRBV5-4 and TRBJ1-1, with D perhaps TRBD1 (5 bases). Germline loops: CDR1 SGHNT, CDR2 YYREEE (reference sequence). Between the trimmed V and J ends, which lost 0 bases and 4 bases, there was a span of 19 bases. The CDR3 sequence is 17 residues long. The CDR3 here is CASSLDGGRTTGTEAFF. The DNA of the CDR3 is TGTGCCAGCAGCTTGGATGGCGGGAGGACAACGGGCACTGAAGCTTTCTTT.

The rearrangement uses TRBV5-1 and TRBJ1-2; D not certain. Germline V CDR1 and CDR2: SGHRS, YFSETQ. The V gene lost 4 bases and the J gene lost 8 bases, with 18 bases spanning the gap. There are 14 residues in the CDR3. In nucleotides, the CDR3 is TGCGCCAGCAGCCCAGATACAGCCGGAACGGGCTACACCTTC. It encodes CASSPDTAGTGYTF.

The chain couples TRBV5-1 to TRBJ2-7; D not resolved. Germline lookup yields CDR1 SGHRS and CDR2 YFSETQ. The CDR3 covers 15 residues. V lost 4 bases, J lost 0 bases, and 14 bases lay in between. CDR3 sequence: CASSPTGRSSYEQYF. In DNA form, the CDR3 reads TGCGCCAGCAGCCCCACCGGACGGAGCTCCTACGAGCAGTACTTC. The whole variable domain, filled in from reference TRBV5-1 and TRBJ2-7, reads KAGVTQTPRYLIKTRGQQVTLSCSPISGHRSVSWYQQTPGQGLQFLFEYFSETQRNKGNFPGRFSGRQFSNSRSEMNVSTLELGDSALYLCASSPTGRSSYEQYFGPGTRLTVT.

The V call is TRBV19, the J call TRBJ1-5; tentatively, D is TRBD1 (5 bases). Germline V gene sequence: CDR1 LNHDA, CDR2 SQIVND (reference sequence). V dropped 5 bases and J dropped 6 bases, with 20 bases sitting between them. The CDR3 is 16 amino acids. The CDR3: CASSPISGPTGQPQHF. CDR3 nucleotides: TGTGCCAGTAGTCCCATCTCGGGGCCCACAGGTCAGCCCCAGCATTTT.

CDR3 region: CASLDNSGNTIYF. For the CDR3, the DNA is TGTGCCAGTCTTGACAACTCTGGAAACACCATATATTTT. This chain links TRBV19 with TRBJ1-3, with D unresolved. Germline-derived CDR1 and CDR2 are LNHDA and SQIVND (reference sequence). V was trimmed by 8 bases and J by 0 bases, leaving 8 bases between them. The CDR3 consists of 13 residues.

The chain is built from TRBV7-8 and TRBJ1-2; D gene uncertain. The V gene lost 2 bases and the J gene lost 8 bases, with 12 bases spanning the gap. The CDR3 length is 13 residues. Germline V gene lookup returns CDR1 SGHVS and CDR2 FQNEAQ. CDR3 residues: CASSLSEDWGYTF. CDR3 in DNA: TGTGCCAGCAGCTTATCGGAGGATTGGGGCTACACCTTC. Supplemented by reference TRBV7-8 and TRBJ1-2, the full variable domain reads GAGVSQSPRYKVAKRGQDVALRCDPISGHVSLFWYQQALGQGPEFLTYFQNEAQLDKSGLPSDRFFAERPEGSVSTLKIQRTQQEDSAVYLCASSLSEDWGYTFGSGTRLTVV.

This chain uses TRBV2 with TRBJ1-1, with D possibly TRBD1 on 5 matching bases. Per the germline V gene, CDR1 is SNHLY and CDR2 is FYNNEI. The ends were cut back, 5 bases at V and 2 bases at J, with 9 bases in the middle. The CDR3 has 13 residues. The chain's CDR3 is CASSLQGNTEAFF. The CDR3 bases are TGTGCCAGCAGTCTTCAGGGTAACACTGAAGCTTTCTTT.

This chain uses TRBV5-6 with TRBJ1-1; tentatively, D is TRBD1 (5 bases). The CDR3 consists of 14 residues. V was trimmed by 2 bases and J by 1 base, leaving 9 bases between them. Germline CDR1 is SGHDT and CDR2 is YYEEEE. Here the CDR3 DNA reads TGTGCCAGCAGCTTAGGACACCAGAACACTGAAGCTTTCTTT. It specifies CASSLGHQNTEAFF.

V is TRBV2 and J is TRBJ2-5; D is undetermined. CDR3 length equals 13 residues. CDR1 and CDR2 from the germline V gene are SNHLY and FYNNEI. Between the trimmed V and J ends, which lost 6 bases and 0 bases, there was a span of 8 bases. This chain's CDR3 is CASSGRDQETQYF. DNA for the CDR3: TGTGCCAGCAGCGGCCGGGACCAAGAGACCCAGTACTTC.

The V call is TRBV6-5, the J call TRBJ2-2; D not certain. This CDR3 contains 14 residues. The V gene lost 10 bases and the J gene lost 1 base, with 13 bases spanning the gap. CDR1 MNHEY and CDR2 SVGAGI come from the germline V gene. CDR3 sequence (DNA): TGTGCCATCGCTAAGCCGGGGAACACCGGGGAGCTGTTTTTT. It encodes CAIAKPGNTGELFF.

The J gene is TRBJ1-2, the V gene TRBV6-5; TRBD1 is a possible D gene (6 bases). The germline V gene encodes CDR1 MNHEY and CDR2 SVGAGI. V gave up 4 bases and J gave up 4 bases, with 16 bases separating them. The CDR3 runs to 15 residues. DNA of the CDR3: TGTGCCAGCAGTTCCCCGGTGAGGGGGGGCTATGGCTACACCTTC. It specifies CASSSPVRGGYGYTF.

This clone was counted a single time. The chain carries TRBV11-2 and TRBJ2-5; tentatively, D is TRBD1 or TRBD2 (6 bases each). Germline V gives CDR1 SGHAT, CDR2 FQNNGV. The V end lost 2 bases, the J end lost 2 bases, and 12 bases lay between the germline ends. CDR3 length equals 15 residues. CDR3 amino acids: CASSLSWGAQETQYF. The CDR3 region has the DNA TGTGCCAGCAGCTTATCCTGGGGGGCACAAGAGACCCAGTACTTC.

In its sample, this clone was seen once. The chain combines TRBV27 with TRBJ1-3; D is perhaps TRBD1 (5 bases). The CDR3 is made up of 15 amino acids. CDR1 MNHEY and CDR2 SMNVEV come from the germline V gene (reference sequence). V lost 3 bases to trimming and J lost 2 bases, with 11 bases between them. In nucleotides, the CDR3 is TGTGCCAGCAGTTTTGGCAGGGCCCCTGGAAACACCATATATTTT. Translation gives CASSFGRAPGNTIYF.

The chain joins TRBV30 to TRBJ1-1, with unresolved D. Trimming stripped 5 bases from V and 1 base from J, with 11 bases between. This CDR3 comprises 13 residues. Germline CDR1 and CDR2: GTSNPN and SVGIG (reference sequence). CDR3 protein: CAWGSLPNTEAFF. The CDR3 DNA sequence: TGTGCCTGGGGGTCTCTGCCGAACACTGAAGCTTTCTTT.

The V gene is TRBV19, the J gene TRBJ2-7, with D hard to call. The CDR3 is 15 amino acids. The V gene lost 2 bases and the J gene lost 2 bases, with 13 bases spanning the gap. Germline values: CDR1 LNHDA, CDR2 SQIVND (reference sequence). DNA for the CDR3: TGTGCCAGTAGTATAAAATCCTCAGGTCCCTACGAGCAGTACTTC. Translation gives CASSIKSSGPYEQYF.

This clone appeared a single time. The chain uses TRBV18 and TRBJ2-3; D remains unclear. Germline CDR1 KGHSH, CDR2 LQKENI. Deletions cut 3 bases from V and 2 bases from J, with 6 bases between. CDR3 size: 13 residues. CDR3 sequence: CASSPQSTDTQYF. The CDR3 DNA sequence: TGTGCCAGCTCACCCCAATCCACAGATACGCAGTATTTT.

V usage is TRBV25-1 and J usage is TRBJ2-1, with D tentatively TRBD2 (6 bases). CDR1 MGHDK and CDR2 SYGVNS come from the germline V gene. Trimming removed 2 bases from V and 2 bases from J, with 7 bases in between. The length of the CDR3 is 14 residues. Here the CDR3 reads CASSEGRTYNEQFF. The CDR3 DNA sequence: TGTGCCAGCAGTGAAGGGAGGACCTACAATGAGCAGTTCTTC.

In its sample, this clone was seen a few times. V usage is TRBV6-5 and J usage is TRBJ2-5, with D possibly TRBD2 on 6 matching bases. CDR1 and CDR2 from the germline V gene are MNHEY and SVGAGI. The V gene lost 4 bases and the J gene lost 0 bases, with 9 bases spanning the gap. The CDR3 runs 14 residues. The chain's CDR3 is CASSSPGDQETQYF. The CDR3 DNA reads TGTGCCAGCAGTTCTCCGGGGGACCAAGAGACCCAGTACTTC.

The rearrangement links TRBV4-1 to TRBJ2-3, with D possibly TRBD2 on 6 matching bases. The CDR3 extends over 17 amino acids. The germline V and J ends were trimmed by 0 bases and 0 bases, with 13 bases remaining between them. Germline V gene data show CDR1 as MGHRA and CDR2 as YSYEKL. This CDR3 is CASSQDVGGPSTDTQYF. CDR3 coding DNA: TGCGCCAGCAGCCAAGATGTCGGGGGTCCTAGCACAGATACGCAGTATTTT.

The chain links TRBV7-2 to TRBJ1-1, with TRBD1 as a possible D gene (5 bases). CDR1 is SGHTA and CDR2 is FQGNSA in the germline V gene. This CDR3 contains 14 residues. Trimming cost V 1 base and J 5 bases, with 11 bases left between them. CDR3 sequence: CASSLGGSITEAFF. The CDR3 coding sequence is TGTGCCAGCAGCTTAGGGGGGTCGATTACTGAAGCTTTCTTT.

The chain joins TRBV6-6 to TRBJ1-2, with D maybe TRBD1 (5 bases). Germline CDR1 and CDR2: MNHNY and SVGAGI (reference sequence). The ends were cut back, 5 bases at V and 10 bases at J, with 14 bases in the middle. CDR3 length equals 12 residues. CDR3 coding DNA: TGTGCCAGCAGTGTCCGGACACCCGACTACACCTTC. Translating gives CASSVRTPDYTF.

The chain uses TRBV19 and TRBJ2-3; D is undetermined. CDR1 is LNHDA, CDR2 SQIVND, per germline (reference sequence). CDR3 length: 14 amino acids. The V end was cut by 6 bases, the J end by 2 bases, with 12 bases between. CDR3 region: CASRTRGYTDTQYF. CDR3 in DNA: TGTGCCAGTAGGACGCGCGGATACACAGATACGCAGTATTTT.